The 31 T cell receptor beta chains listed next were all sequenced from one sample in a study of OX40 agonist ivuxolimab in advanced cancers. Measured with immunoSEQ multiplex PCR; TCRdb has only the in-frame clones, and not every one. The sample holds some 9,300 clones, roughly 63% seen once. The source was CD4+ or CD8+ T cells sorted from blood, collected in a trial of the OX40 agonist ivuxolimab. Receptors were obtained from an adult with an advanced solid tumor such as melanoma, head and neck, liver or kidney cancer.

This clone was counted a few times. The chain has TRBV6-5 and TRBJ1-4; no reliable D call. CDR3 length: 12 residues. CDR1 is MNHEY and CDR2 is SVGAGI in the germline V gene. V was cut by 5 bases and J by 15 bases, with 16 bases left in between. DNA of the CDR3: TGTGCCAGCAGTCCGACCCCTTGGGAATTGTTTTTT. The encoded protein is CASSPTPWELFF.

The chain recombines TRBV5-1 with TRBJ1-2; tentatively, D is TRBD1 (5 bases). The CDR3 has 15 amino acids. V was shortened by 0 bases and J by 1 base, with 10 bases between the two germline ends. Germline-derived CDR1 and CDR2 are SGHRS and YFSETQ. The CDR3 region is CASSLVGQVNYGYTF. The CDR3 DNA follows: TGCGCCAGCAGCTTGGTGGGGCAAGTTAACTATGGCTACACCTTC.

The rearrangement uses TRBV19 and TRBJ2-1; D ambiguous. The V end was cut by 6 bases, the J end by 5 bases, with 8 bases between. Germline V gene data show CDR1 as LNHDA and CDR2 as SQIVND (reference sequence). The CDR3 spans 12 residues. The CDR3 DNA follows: TGTGCCAGTAGGGGAAGGCACAATGAGCAGTTCTTC. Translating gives CASRGRHNEQFF.

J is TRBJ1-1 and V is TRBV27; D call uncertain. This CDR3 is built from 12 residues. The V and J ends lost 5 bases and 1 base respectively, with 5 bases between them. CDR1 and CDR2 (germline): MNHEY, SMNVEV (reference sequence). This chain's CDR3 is CASSHRNTEAFF. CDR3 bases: TGTGCCAGCAGTCACAGGAACACTGAAGCTTTCTTT.

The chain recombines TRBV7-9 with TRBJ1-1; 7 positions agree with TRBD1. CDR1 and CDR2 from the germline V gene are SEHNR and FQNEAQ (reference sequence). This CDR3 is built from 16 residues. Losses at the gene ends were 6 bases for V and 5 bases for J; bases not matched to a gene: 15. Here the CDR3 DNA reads TGTGCCAGCAGTGGGGTGACAGGGTGGGGATGGACTGAAGCTTTCTTT. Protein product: CASSGVTGWGWTEAFF.

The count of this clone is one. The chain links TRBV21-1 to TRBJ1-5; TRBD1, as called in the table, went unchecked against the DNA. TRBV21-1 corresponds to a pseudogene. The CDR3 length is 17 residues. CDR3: CASRAGEGTGSNQPQHF. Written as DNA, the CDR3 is TGTGCCAGTAGGGCAGGGGAAGGGACAGGCAGCAATCAGCCCCAGCATTTT.

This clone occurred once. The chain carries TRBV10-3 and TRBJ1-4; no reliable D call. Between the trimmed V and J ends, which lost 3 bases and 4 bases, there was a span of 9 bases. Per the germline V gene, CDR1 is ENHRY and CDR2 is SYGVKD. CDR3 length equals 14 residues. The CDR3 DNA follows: TGTGCCATCAGTGAAAGCGTGTTTAATGAAAAACTGTTTTTT. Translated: CAISESVFNEKLFF.

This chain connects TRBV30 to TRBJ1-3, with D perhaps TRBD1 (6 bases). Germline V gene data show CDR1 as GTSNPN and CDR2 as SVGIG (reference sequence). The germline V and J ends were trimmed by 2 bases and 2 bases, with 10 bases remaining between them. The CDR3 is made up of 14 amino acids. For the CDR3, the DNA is TGTGCCTGGAGTCCGACAGGAACTGGAAACACCATATATTTT. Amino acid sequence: CAWSPTGTGNTIYF. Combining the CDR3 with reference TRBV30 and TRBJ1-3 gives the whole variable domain SQTIHQWPATLVQPVGSPLSLECTVEGTSNPNLYWYRQAAGRGLQLLFYSVGIGQISSEVPQNLSASRPQDRQFILSSKKLLLSDSGFYLCAWSPTGTGNTIYFGEGSWLTVV.

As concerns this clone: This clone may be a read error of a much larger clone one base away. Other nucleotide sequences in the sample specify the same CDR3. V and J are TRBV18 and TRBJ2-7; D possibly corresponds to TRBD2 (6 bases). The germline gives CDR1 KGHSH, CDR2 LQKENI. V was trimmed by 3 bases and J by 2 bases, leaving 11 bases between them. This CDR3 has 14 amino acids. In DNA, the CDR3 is TGTGCCAGCTCACCGGGGCGGGGCGCCTACGAGCAGTACTTC. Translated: CASSPGRGAYEQYF.

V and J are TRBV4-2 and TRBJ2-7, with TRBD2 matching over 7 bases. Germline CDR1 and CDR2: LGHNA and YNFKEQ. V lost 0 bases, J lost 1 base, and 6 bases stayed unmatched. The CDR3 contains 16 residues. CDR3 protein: CASSQDLAGVSYEQYF. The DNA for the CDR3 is TGTGCCAGCAGCCAAGATCTGGCGGGAGTATCCTACGAGCAGTACTTC.

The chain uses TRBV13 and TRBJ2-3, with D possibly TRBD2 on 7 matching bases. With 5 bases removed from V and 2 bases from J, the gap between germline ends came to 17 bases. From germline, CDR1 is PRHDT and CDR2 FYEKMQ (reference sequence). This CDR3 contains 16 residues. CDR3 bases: TGTGCCAGCAGCCTGGGACTACCAGGGGTCACAGATACGCAGTATTTT. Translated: CASSLGLPGVTDTQYF.

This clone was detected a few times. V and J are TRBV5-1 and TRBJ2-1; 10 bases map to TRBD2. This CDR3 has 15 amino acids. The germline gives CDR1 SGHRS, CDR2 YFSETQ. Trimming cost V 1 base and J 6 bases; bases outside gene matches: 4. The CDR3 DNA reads TGCGCCAGCAGCTTGTGGACTAGCGGAGCCAATGAGCAGTTCTTC. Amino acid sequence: CASSLWTSGANEQFF.

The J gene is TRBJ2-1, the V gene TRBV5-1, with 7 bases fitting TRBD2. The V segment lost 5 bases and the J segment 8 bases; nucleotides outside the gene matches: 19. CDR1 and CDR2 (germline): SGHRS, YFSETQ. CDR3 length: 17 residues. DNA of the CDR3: TGCGCCAGCAGTCCACTGGGTTCGGTAGCGGGTGCTGATGAGCAGTTCTTC. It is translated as CASSPLGSVAGADEQFF.

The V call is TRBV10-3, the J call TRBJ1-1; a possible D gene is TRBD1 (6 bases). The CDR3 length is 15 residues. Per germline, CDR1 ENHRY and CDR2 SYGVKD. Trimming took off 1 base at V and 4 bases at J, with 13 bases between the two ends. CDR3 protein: CAISEFQIRGTEAFF. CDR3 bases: TGTGCCATCAGTGAGTTCCAAATCAGGGGCACTGAAGCTTTCTTT.

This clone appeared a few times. The CDR3 nucleotides are TGCGCCAGCAGCCCATCCGGGAAGGGAGGTTACGAGCAGTACTTC. This encodes CASSPSGKGGYEQYF. This sequence joins TRBV4-1 and TRBJ2-7, with D possibly being TRBD2 (6 bases). Germline V CDR1 and CDR2: MGHRA, YSYEKL. The CDR3 extends over 15 amino acids. The germline V and J ends were trimmed by 4 bases and 4 bases, with 17 bases remaining between them.

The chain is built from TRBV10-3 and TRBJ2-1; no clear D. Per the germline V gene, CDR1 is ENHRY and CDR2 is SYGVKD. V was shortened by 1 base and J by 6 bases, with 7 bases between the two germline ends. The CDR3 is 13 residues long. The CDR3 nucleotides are TGTGCCATCAGTGAGTTAGGAAGCAATGAGCAGTTCTTC. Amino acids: CAISELGSNEQFF.

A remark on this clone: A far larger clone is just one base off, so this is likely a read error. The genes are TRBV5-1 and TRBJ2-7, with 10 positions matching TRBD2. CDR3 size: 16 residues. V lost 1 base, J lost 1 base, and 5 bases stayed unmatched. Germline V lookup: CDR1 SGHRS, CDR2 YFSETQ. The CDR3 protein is CASSLLLAGASYEQYF. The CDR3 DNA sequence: TGCGCCAGCAGCTTGCTTCTAGCGGGAGCATCCTACGAGCAGTACTTC.

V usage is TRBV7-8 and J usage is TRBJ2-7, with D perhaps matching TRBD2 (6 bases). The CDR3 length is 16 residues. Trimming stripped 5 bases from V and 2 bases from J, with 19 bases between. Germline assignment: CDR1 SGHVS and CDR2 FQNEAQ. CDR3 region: CASSLDRRALAYEQYF. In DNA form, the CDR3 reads TGTGCCAGCAGCCTAGACCGGAGGGCCTTGGCCTACGAGCAGTACTTC.

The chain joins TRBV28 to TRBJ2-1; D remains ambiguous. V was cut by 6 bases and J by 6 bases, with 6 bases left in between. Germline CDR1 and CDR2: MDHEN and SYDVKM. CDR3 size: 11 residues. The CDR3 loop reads CASSPSNEQFF. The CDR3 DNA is TGTGCCAGCAGCCCCTCCAATGAGCAGTTCTTC.

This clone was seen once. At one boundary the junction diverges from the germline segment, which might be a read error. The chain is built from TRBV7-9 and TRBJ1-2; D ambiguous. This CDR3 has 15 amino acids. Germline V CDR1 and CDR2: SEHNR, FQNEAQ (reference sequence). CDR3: CARSFRPAVNYGYTF. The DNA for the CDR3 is TGTGCCAGAAGCTTTAGGCCGGCCGTCAACTATGGCTACACCTTC.

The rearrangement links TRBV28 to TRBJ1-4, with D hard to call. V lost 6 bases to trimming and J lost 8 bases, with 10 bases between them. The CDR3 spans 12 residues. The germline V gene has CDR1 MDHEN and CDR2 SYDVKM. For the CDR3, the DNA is TGTGCCAGCAGCCAGAGACTGGAAAAACTGTTTTTT. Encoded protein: CASSQRLEKLFF.

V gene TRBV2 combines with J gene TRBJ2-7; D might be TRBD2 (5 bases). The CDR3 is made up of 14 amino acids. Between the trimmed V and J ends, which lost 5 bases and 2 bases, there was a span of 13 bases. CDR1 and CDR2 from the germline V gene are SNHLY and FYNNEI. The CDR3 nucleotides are TGTGCCAGCAGTCACACAGCGGCTGCCTACGAGCAGTACTTC. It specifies CASSHTAAAYEQYF.

CDR3 loop: CASRETASYGYTF. CDR3 sequence (DNA): TGTGCCAGCAGAGAAACGGCGTCGTATGGCTACACCTTC. V is TRBV27 and J is TRBJ1-2, with D unclear. There are 13 residues in the CDR3. Germline CDR1 is MNHEY and CDR2 is SMNVEV (reference sequence). Deletions cut 6 bases from V and 5 bases from J, with 13 bases between.

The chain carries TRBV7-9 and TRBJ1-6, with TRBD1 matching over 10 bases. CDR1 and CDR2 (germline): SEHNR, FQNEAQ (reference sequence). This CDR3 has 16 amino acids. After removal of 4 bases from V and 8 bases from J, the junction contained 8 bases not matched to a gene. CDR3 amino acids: CASSSLTGGHDSPLHF. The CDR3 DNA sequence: TGTGCCAGCAGCTCCCTGACAGGGGGCCATGATTCACCCCTCCACTTT.

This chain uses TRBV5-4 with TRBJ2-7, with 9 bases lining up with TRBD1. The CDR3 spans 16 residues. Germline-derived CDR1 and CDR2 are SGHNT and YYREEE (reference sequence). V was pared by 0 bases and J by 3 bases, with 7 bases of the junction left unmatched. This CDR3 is CASSLGIGTGIYEQYF. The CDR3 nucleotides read TGTGCCAGCAGCTTGGGCATAGGGACAGGGATCTACGAGCAGTACTTC.

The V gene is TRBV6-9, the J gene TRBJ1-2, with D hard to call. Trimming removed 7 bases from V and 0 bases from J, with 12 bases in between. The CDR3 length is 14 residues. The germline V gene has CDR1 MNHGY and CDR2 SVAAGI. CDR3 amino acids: CASTIKATNYGYTF. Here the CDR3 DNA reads TGTGCCAGCACCATAAAGGCGACTAACTATGGCTACACCTTC.

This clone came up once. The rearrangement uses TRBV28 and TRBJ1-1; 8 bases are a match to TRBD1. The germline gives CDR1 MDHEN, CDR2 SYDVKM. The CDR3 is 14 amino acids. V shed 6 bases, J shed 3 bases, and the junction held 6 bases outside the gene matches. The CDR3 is CASSAGGADTEAFF. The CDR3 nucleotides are TGTGCCAGCAGCGCAGGGGGCGCGGACACTGAAGCTTTCTTT.

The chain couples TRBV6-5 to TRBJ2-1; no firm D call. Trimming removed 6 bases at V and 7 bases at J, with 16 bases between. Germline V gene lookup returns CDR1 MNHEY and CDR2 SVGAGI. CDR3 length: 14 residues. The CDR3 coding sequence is TGTGCCAGCAGCCTTGGTTCCGCGATTAATGAGCAGTTCTTC. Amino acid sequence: CASSLGSAINEQFF.

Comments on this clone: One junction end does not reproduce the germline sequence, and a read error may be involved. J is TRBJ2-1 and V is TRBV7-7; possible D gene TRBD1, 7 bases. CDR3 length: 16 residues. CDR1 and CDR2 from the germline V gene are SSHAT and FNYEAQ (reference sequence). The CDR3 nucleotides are TGTGCTAGCAGCTTAGCGGCGCCGGGACAGCACAATGAGCAGTTCTTC. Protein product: CASSLAAPGQHNEQFF.

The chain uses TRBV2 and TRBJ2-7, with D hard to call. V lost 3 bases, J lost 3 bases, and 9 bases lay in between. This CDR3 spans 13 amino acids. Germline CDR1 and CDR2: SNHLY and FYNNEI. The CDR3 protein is CASSEGHFYEQYF. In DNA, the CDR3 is TGTGCCAGCAGTGAGGGTCACTTCTACGAGCAGTACTTC.

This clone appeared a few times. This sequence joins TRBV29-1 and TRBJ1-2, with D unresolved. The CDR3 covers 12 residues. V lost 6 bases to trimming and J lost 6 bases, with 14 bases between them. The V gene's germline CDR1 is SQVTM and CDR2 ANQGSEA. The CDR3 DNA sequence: TGCAGCGTCCCGGCGGTCTTTGATGGCTACACCTTC. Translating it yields CSVPAVFDGYTF.